A single TCR beta chain is shown here with its context. These data come from a study of control samples from healthy donors and cancer patients. This CDR3 spans 14 amino acids. The V end was cut by 0 bases, the J end by 5 bases, with 7 bases between. Germline CDR1 LNHNV, CDR2 YYDKDF (reference sequence). Clones were sequenced by immunoSEQ multiplex PCR, and TCRdb holds only the in-frame ones, with some missing. The table lists over 150,000 clones, approximately 91% of them singletons. The sequenced material came from blood. J is TRBJ1-4 and V is TRBV15; D call uncertain. This TCR came from a middle-aged woman in good health. As DNA, the CDR3 is TGTGCCACCAGCAGAGATTGGCCGAATGAAAAACTGTTTTTT. The encoded protein is CATSRDWPNEKLFF. Full variable domain (rest looked up from reference TRBV15 and TRBJ1-4): DAMVIQNPRYQVTQFGKPVTLSCSQTLNHNVMYWYQQKSSQAPKLLFHYYDKDFNNEADTPDNFQSRRPNTSFCFLDIRSPGLGDTAMYLCATSRDWPNEKLFFGSGTQLSVL.